Below, 31 T cell receptor beta chains from the same sample are listed, as sequenced in a study of blood T cells in healthy people across ages. Primers used in a second PCR of about 7 to 12 cycles were a sample-barcoded 5' primer and a J-beta primer mix. TCRdb redid the calling of the 5' RACE reads with MiXCR, one entry per CDR3 protein. This table has 600,000 to 800,000 distinct CDR3 sequences, roughly half appearing once. Sequencing input: blood. All receptors come from a woman of 80 years or more in good health.

The V and J genes are TRBV6-6 and TRBJ1-1; D gene ambiguous. Looked up from germline, CDR1 is MNHNY and CDR2 is SVGAGI (reference sequence). Trimming shortened V by 7 bases and J by 7 bases, and 10 bases separated the two germline ends. The CDR3 is made up of 11 amino acids. CDR3 in DNA: TGTGCCAGCACGACCAAACGTGAAGCTTTCTTT. Protein: CASTTKREAFF.

The table lists this clonotype with many counts. The rearrangement links TRBV20-1 to TRBJ2-7; no firm D call. With 4 bases removed from V and 4 bases from J, the gap between germline ends came to 11 bases. Germline V gene sequence: CDR1 DFQATT, CDR2 SNEGSKA (reference sequence). This CDR3 contains 12 residues. The CDR3 region has the DNA TGCAGTGCTAAGGATCCCCCGTACGAGCAGTACTTC. Translation: CSAKDPPYEQYF.

This clonotype was counted at least ten times. This sequence joins TRBV25-1 and TRBJ2-3; D assignment may be TRBD1 or TRBD2 (5 bases each). The length of the CDR3 is 14 residues. The V end lost 4 bases, the J end lost 4 bases, and 12 bases lay between the germline ends. The germline CDR1 and CDR2 sequences are MGHDK and SYGVNS. The CDR3 is CASSALRGSDTQYF. In DNA, the CDR3 is TGTGCCAGCAGTGCCCTGAGGGGTTCAGATACGCAGTATTTT.

This clonotype has at least ten counts. The CDR3 reads CSVKREGTDTQYF. In DNA form, the CDR3 reads TGCAGCGTGAAGCGGGAGGGCACAGATACGCAGTATTTT. The gene calls are TRBV29-1 and TRBJ2-3; TRBD2 aligns across 9 bases. The ends lost 6 bases at V and 1 base at J; junction bases unmatched: 2. CDR1 SQVTM and CDR2 ANQGSEA come from the germline V gene. The CDR3 totals 13 residues.

This clonotype was counted between two and nine times. The chain recombines TRBV9 with TRBJ2-1, with 11 bases matching TRBD2. The length of the CDR3 is 15 residues. J gave up 10 bases and V 4 bases, and 10 bases lay outside the gene matches. Germline V gene lookup returns CDR1 SGDLS and CDR2 YYNGEE. This CDR3 reads CASSPQTSGVREQFF. The CDR3 coding sequence is TGTGCCAGCAGCCCTCAGACTAGCGGGGTTAGGGAGCAGTTCTTC.

The table lists this clonotype with a few counts. This sequence joins TRBV6-5 and TRBJ1-5; the D is unclear. V was shortened by 8 bases and J by 3 bases, with 8 bases between the two germline ends. From germline, CDR1 is MNHEY and CDR2 SVGAGI. This CDR3 comprises 12 residues. CDR3 protein: CASRRLNQPQHF. The DNA of the CDR3 is TGTGCCAGCCGACGGCTCAATCAGCCCCAGCATTTT.

This chain uses TRBV7-9 with TRBJ2-7; no reliable D call. Germline V gene lookup returns CDR1 SEHNR and CDR2 FQNEAQ (reference sequence). Trimming took off 1 base at V and 7 bases at J, with 17 bases between the two ends. The CDR3 sequence is 15 residues long. CDR3 bases: TGTGCCAGCAGCTTAGTTCCGGCGACCTCTGGGGAGCAGTACTTC. This codes for CASSLVPATSGEQYF.

V and J are TRBV12-3 or TRBV12-4 and TRBJ2-7; 8 positions agree with TRBD2. J lost 6 bases, V lost 6 bases, and 7 bases had no gene match. The CDR3 has 13 amino acids. CDR3 protein: CASRVGTRGEQYF. In DNA, the CDR3 is TGTGCCAGCAGGGTCGGGACTAGGGGCGAGCAGTACTTC.

This clonotype was picked up many times. The CDR3 spells CASSSTSGYTF. In nucleotides, the CDR3 is TGTGCCAGCAGTTCGACCAGTGGCTACACCTTC. The chain links TRBV28 to TRBJ1-2; D remains ambiguous. Germline CDR1 MDHEN, CDR2 SYDVKM. This CDR3 has 11 amino acids. Trimming shortened V by 4 bases and J by 7 bases, and 7 bases separated the two germline ends.

This clonotype was found many times. This chain's CDR3 is CASSRRTGSDEQYF. Written as DNA, the CDR3 is TGTGCCAGCAGCAGAAGGACAGGGTCGGACGAGCAGTACTTC. V and J are TRBV12-3 or TRBV12-4 and TRBJ2-7; the match to TRBD1 covers 8 bases. Trimming at V came to 6 bases and at J to 5 bases, leaving 9 bases not matched to a gene. The CDR3 covers 14 residues.

The rearrangement links TRBV6-4 to TRBJ2-5, with D tentatively TRBD1 (6 bases). CDR1 is MRHNA and CDR2 is SNTAGT in the germline V gene. This CDR3 has 14 amino acids. Trimming shortened V by 7 bases and J by 2 bases, and 14 bases separated the two germline ends. CDR3 DNA sequence: TGTGCCAGCACCCCGGACAGAAGACAAGAGACCCAGTACTTC. It codes for CASTPDRRQETQYF.

The table lists this clonotype with a few counts. V is TRBV6-6 and J is TRBJ2-1, with D perhaps matching TRBD2 (6 bases). V was trimmed by 6 bases and J by 4 bases, leaving 16 bases between them. This CDR3 comprises 15 residues. From germline, CDR1 is MNHNY and CDR2 SVGAGI (reference sequence). CDR3 region: CASSSRDSGYNEQFF. The DNA of the CDR3 is TGTGCCAGCAGCTCCCGGGACTCCGGATACAATGAGCAGTTCTTC.

The J gene is TRBJ2-3, the V gene TRBV25-1; weak D call: TRBD1 (5 bases). Germline V lookup: CDR1 MGHDK, CDR2 SYGVNS. Trimming took 7 bases from V and 1 from J, leaving 12 bases between them. CDR3 length equals 14 residues. CDR3: CASTGLRGTDTQYF. The CDR3 coding sequence is TGTGCCAGCACAGGGCTTAGGGGCACAGATACGCAGTATTTT.

This clonotype was counted at least ten times. CDR3 sequence: CAVTWTYNEQFF. The CDR3 DNA reads TGTGCCGTAACTTGGACGTACAATGAGCAGTTCTTC. The J gene is TRBJ2-1, the V gene TRBV21-1. TRBV21-1 is flagged as a pseudogene. CDR3 size: 12 residues.

The rearrangement joins TRBV12-3 or TRBV12-4 to TRBJ2-7; D uncertain. CDR3 length equals 16 residues. The V end was cut by 6 bases, the J end by 2 bases, with 20 bases between. CDR3 loop: CASRLDVRRSAYEQYF. CDR3 nucleotide sequence: TGTGCCAGCAGACTGGATGTCCGGAGATCGGCCTACGAGCAGTACTTC.

The chain uses TRBV12-3 or TRBV12-4 and TRBJ1-5; unclear D gene. The CDR3 sequence is 12 residues long. Trimming removed 4 bases from V and 9 bases from J, with 10 bases in between. Here the CDR3 reads CASSWTVGPQHF. CDR3 sequence (DNA): TGTGCCAGCAGTTGGACCGTTGGGCCCCAGCATTTT.

The rearrangement joins TRBV20-1 to TRBJ1-5; perhaps TRBD1 as D (6 bases). Deletions cut 6 bases from V and 2 bases from J, with 14 bases between. The CDR3 consists of 14 residues. Per germline, CDR1 DFQATT and CDR2 SNEGSKA (reference sequence). Here the CDR3 reads CSAPLGARNQPQHF. As DNA, the CDR3 is TGCAGTGCCCCGCTGGGGGCGCGCAATCAGCCCCAGCATTTT.

The J gene is TRBJ2-3, the V gene TRBV3-1, with D possibly matching TRBD1 (6 bases). Germline assignment: CDR1 LGHDT and CDR2 YNNKEL (reference sequence). Trimming cost V 10 bases and J 6 bases, with 14 bases left between them. The CDR3 is made up of 12 amino acids. In nucleotides, the CDR3 is TGTGCCAACAGGGCTGATTCCGATACGCAGTATTTT. Translating gives CANRADSDTQYF.

As to this clonotype: A read error may produce the germline difference seen at one junction end. This chain uses TRBV5-1 with TRBJ2-1; 9 positions match TRBD1. The CDR3 length is 15 residues. Germline CDR1 and CDR2: SGHRS and YFSETQ. The CDR3 DNA follows: TGCGCCAGCGGCTTGACAGGGGGCTCCTACAATGAGCAGTTCTTC. It translates to CASGLTGGSYNEQFF.

This sequence joins TRBV10-3 and TRBJ2-5, with D possibly TRBD2 on 6 matching bases. This CDR3 has 15 amino acids. Germline V gene sequence: CDR1 ENHRY, CDR2 SYGVKD. V gave up 6 bases and J gave up 3 bases, with 17 bases separating them. CDR3 nucleotides: TGTGCCATCAGCGACAAGGCTAGCGTCAAAGAGACCCAGTACTTC. Residues: CAISDKASVKETQYF.

The chain recombines TRBV7-2 with TRBJ2-7; 10 bases align to TRBD2. The length of the CDR3 is 16 residues. Germline V gene sequence: CDR1 SGHTA, CDR2 FQGNSA. V was pared by 6 bases and J by 2 bases, with 10 bases of the junction left unmatched. CDR3 nucleotide sequence: TGTGCCAGCAGATTGGATTCGGGACTAGCGACCTACGAGCAGTACTTC. This translates into CASRLDSGLATYEQYF.

V and J are TRBV12-3 or TRBV12-4 and TRBJ2-2; D is unresolved. This CDR3 has 15 residues. Trimming removed 3 bases at V and 0 bases at J, with 8 bases between. The CDR3 reads CASSLWTSNTGELFF. DNA of the CDR3: TGTGCCAGCAGTTTGTGGACGTCGAACACCGGGGAGCTGTTTTTT.

CDR3 DNA sequence: TGTGCCAGCAGACGATCTAGCGGGGGGACGACAGATACGCAGTATTTT. Translated: CASRRSSGGTTDTQYF. The V gene is TRBV3-1, the J gene TRBJ2-3; 11 bases align to TRBD2. Trimming at V came to 6 bases and at J to 3 bases, leaving 8 bases not matched to a gene. Germline CDR1 and CDR2: LGHDT and YNNKEL (reference sequence). The CDR3 is made up of 16 amino acids.

The CDR3 DNA sequence: TGTGCCAGCAGCTTAGGGGACTTAGGCTCCTACGAGCAGTACTTC. It encodes CASSLGDLGSYEQYF. The V gene is TRBV9, the J gene TRBJ2-7; maybe TRBD2 (6 bases). V dropped 4 bases and J dropped 0 bases, with 14 bases sitting between them. Per germline, CDR1 SGDLS and CDR2 YYNGEE. This CDR3 has 15 residues.

V usage is TRBV27 and J usage is TRBJ1-1; TRBD1 might be the D (6 bases). Germline V lookup: CDR1 MNHEY, CDR2 SMNVEV (reference sequence). CDR3 size: 13 residues. V was shortened by 6 bases and J by 4 bases, with 12 bases between the two germline ends. DNA for the CDR3: TGTGCCAGCAGGAGCTCGGGGGCCACTGAAGCTTTCTTT. Translated: CASRSSGATEAFF.

This clonotype came up a few times. The rearrangement uses TRBV7-3 and TRBJ2-3; D uncertain. With 5 bases removed from V and 4 bases from J, the gap between germline ends came to 13 bases. Germline V gene data show CDR1 as SGHTA and CDR2 as FQGTGA. This CDR3 has 14 residues. This CDR3 is CASSPQPTADTQYF. CDR3 DNA: TGTGCCAGCAGCCCTCAACCTACAGCAGATACGCAGTATTTT.

The chain links TRBV3-1 to TRBJ2-1, with D possibly called TRBD1 or TRBD2 (5 bases each). The germline V gene encodes CDR1 LGHDT and CDR2 YNNKEL (reference sequence). The germline V and J ends were trimmed by 3 bases and 0 bases, with 9 bases remaining between them. This CDR3 comprises 15 residues. DNA for the CDR3: TGTGCCAGCAGCCAGAAGGGGAGCTCCTACAATGAGCAGTTCTTC. Translated: CASSQKGSSYNEQFF.

This clonotype appeared a few times. V is TRBV7-2 and J is TRBJ1-2; D unresolved. The V end was cut by 3 bases, the J end by 8 bases, with 10 bases between. Germline-derived CDR1 and CDR2 are SGHTA and FQGNSA. The CDR3 contains 12 residues. The CDR3 spells CASSFSGIGYTF. Written as DNA, the CDR3 is TGTGCCAGCAGCTTTTCGGGGATCGGCTACACCTTC.

The chain combines TRBV28 with TRBJ2-5, with D possibly TRBD2 on 6 matching bases. CDR1 and CDR2 from the germline V gene are MDHEN and SYDVKM. The V end was cut by 0 bases, the J end by 4 bases, with 18 bases between. This CDR3 contains 17 residues. The CDR3 is CASSLWSRPGVGETQYF. CDR3 DNA: TGTGCCAGCAGTTTATGGTCGAGGCCGGGGGTGGGAGAGACCCAGTACTTC.

The chain carries TRBV12-3 or TRBV12-4 and TRBJ2-7; TRBD1 is a possible D gene (6 bases). The CDR3 totals 14 residues. V lost 6 bases and J 5 bases, leaving 17 bases between the germline ends. For the CDR3, the DNA is TGTGCCAGCAGAGATTCGACAGGTTTAAACGAGCAGTACTTC. Translation: CASRDSTGLNEQYF.

V and J are TRBV29-1 and TRBJ2-7; possible D gene TRBD1, 6 bases. The CDR3 spans 14 residues. The V gene's germline CDR1 is SQVTM and CDR2 ANQGSEA. With 3 bases removed from V and 2 bases from J, the gap between germline ends came to 14 bases. The CDR3 spells CSVEGLGGTYEQYF. DNA of the CDR3: TGCAGCGTTGAGGGTTTAGGGGGAACCTACGAGCAGTACTTC.